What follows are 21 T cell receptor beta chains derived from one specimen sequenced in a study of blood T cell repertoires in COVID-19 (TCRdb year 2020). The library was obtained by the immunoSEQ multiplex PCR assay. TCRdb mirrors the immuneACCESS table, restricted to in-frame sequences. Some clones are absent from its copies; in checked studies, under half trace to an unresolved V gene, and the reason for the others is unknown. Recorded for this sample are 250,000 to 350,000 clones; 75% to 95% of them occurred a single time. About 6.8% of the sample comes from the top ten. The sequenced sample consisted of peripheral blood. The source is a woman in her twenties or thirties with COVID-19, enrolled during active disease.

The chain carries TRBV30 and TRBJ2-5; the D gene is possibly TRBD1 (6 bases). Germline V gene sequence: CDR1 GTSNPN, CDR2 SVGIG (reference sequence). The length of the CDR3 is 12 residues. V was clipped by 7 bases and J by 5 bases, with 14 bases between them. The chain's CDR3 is CAFEAGVETQYF. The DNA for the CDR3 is TGTGCCTTCGAGGCAGGGGTGGAGACCCAGTACTTC.

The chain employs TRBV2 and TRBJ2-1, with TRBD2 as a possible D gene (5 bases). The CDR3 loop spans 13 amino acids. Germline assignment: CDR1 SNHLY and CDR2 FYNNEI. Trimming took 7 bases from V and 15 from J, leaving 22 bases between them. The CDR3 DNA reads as TGTGCCAGCAATGTGGACTCTAGCCAAAGGTGGTTCTTC. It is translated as CASNVDSSQRWFF. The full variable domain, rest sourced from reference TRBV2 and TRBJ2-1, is EPEVTQTPSHQVTQMGQEVILRCVPISNHLYFYWYRQILGQKVEFLVSFYNNEISEKSEIFDDQFSVERPDGSNFTLKIRSTKLEDSAMYFCASNVDSSQRWFFGPGTRLTVL.

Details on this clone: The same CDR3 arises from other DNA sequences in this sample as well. CDR3 DNA sequence: TGTGCCAGCAGAGGGGGATACACTGAAGCTTTCTTT. This sequence encodes CASRGGYTEAFF. The chain combines TRBV28 with TRBJ1-1, with D possibly being TRBD1 (6 bases). V lost 6 bases and J lost 3, with 8 bases in between. CDR3 length: 12 amino acids. Germline assignment: CDR1 MDHEN and CDR2 SYDVKM.

CDR3 nucleotides: TGCAGTGCACAGGGGGGAGATACGCAGTATTTT. Amino acids: CSAQGGDTQYF. The rearrangement uses TRBV20-1 and TRBJ2-3; 8 positions match TRBD1. The CDR3 is 11 amino acids. In germline, CDR1 is DFQATT, CDR2 SNEGSKA (reference sequence). V lost 6 bases and J lost 5; bases outside the gene matches: 1.

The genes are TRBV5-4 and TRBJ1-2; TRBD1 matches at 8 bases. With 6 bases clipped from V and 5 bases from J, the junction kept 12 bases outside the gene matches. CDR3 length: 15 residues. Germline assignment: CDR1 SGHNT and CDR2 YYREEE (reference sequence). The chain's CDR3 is CASILTGGSEYGYTF. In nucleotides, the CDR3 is TGTGCCAGCATCCTAACAGGGGGAAGCGAGTATGGCTACACCTTC.

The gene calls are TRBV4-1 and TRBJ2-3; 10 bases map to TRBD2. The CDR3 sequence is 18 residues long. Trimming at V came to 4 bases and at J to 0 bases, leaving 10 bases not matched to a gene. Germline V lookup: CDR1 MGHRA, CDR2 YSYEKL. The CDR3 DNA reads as TGCGCCAGCAGCCGCGGATCCGGGACTAGCGAAAGCACAGATACGCAGTATTTT. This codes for CASSRGSGTSESTDTQYF.

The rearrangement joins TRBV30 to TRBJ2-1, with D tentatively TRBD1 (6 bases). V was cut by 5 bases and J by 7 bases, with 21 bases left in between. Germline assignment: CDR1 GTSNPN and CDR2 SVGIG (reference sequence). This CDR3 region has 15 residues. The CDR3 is CAWSGAGDRGNEQFF. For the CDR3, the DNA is TGTGCCTGGTCCGGGGCAGGGGATCGCGGGAATGAGCAGTTCTTC. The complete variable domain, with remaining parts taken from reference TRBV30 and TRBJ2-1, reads SQTIHQWPATLVQPVGSPLSLECTVEGTSNPNLYWYRQAAGRGLQLLFYSVGIGQISSEVPQNLSASRPQDRQFILSSKKLLLSDSGFYLCAWSGAGDRGNEQFFGPGTRLTVL.

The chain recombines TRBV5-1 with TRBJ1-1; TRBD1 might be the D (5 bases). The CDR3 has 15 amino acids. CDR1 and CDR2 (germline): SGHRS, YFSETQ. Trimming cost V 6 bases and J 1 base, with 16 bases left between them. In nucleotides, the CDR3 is TGCGCCAGCACCCCTACCCCCAGGGCGAACACTGAAGCTTTCTTT. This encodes CASTPTPRANTEAFF. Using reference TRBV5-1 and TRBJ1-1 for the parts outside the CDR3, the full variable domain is KAGVTQTPRYLIKTRGQQVTLSCSPISGHRSVSWYQQTPGQGLQFLFEYFSETQRNKGNFPGRFSGRQFSNSRSEMNVSTLELGDSALYLCASTPTPRANTEAFFGQGTRLTVV.

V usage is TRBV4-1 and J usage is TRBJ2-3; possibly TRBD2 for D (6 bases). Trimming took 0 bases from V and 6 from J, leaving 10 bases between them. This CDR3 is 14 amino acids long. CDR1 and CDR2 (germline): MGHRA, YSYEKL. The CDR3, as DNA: TGCGCCAGCAGCCAAGAACCAGCGGGCGATACGCAGTATTTT. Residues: CASSQEPAGDTQYF.

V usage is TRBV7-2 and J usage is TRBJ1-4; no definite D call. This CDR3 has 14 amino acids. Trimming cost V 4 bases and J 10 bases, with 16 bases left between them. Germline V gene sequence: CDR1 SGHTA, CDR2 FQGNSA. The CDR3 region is CASSSVGAEGKLFF. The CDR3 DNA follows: TGTGCCAGCAGCTCAGTCGGAGCTGAGGGAAAACTGTTTTTT.

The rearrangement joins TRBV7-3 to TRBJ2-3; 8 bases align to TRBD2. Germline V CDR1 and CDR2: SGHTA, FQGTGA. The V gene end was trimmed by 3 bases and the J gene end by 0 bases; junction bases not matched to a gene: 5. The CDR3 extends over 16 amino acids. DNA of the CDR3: TGTGCCAGCAGCTTCGGACTAGCAGCTAGCACAGATACGCAGTATTTT. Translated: CASSFGLAASTDTQYF.

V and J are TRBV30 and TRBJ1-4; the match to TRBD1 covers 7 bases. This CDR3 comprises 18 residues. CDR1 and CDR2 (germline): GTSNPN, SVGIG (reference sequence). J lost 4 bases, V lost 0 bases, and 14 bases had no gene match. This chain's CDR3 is CAWSVKISGTAFNEKLFF. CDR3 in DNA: TGTGCCTGGAGTGTCAAAATCTCCGGGACAGCTTTTAATGAAAAACTGTTTTTT.

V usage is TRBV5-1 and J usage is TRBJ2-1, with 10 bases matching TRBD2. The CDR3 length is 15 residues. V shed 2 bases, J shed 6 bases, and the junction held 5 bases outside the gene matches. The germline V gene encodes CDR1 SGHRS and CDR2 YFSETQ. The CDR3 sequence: CASSFLAGVTNEQFF. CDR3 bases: TGCGCCAGCAGCTTTCTAGCGGGAGTAACCAATGAGCAGTTCTTC.

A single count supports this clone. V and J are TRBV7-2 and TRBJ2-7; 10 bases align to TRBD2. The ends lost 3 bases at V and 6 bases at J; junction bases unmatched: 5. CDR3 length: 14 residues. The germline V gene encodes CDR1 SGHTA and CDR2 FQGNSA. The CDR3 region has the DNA TGTGCCAGCAGCTTCCTTCAGCGGGAGGGCGAGCAGTACTTC. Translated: CASSFLQREGEQYF.

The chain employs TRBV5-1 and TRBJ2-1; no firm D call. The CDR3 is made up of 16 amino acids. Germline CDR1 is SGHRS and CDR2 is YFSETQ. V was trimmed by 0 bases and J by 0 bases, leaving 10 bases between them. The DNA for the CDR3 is TGCGCCAGCAGCTTGGCCGCGCAGGTCTCCTACAATGAGCAGTTCTTC. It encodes CASSLAAQVSYNEQFF. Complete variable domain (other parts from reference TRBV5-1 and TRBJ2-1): KAGVTQTPRYLIKTRGQQVTLSCSPISGHRSVSWYQQTPGQGLQFLFEYFSETQRNKGNFPGRFSGRQFSNSRSEMNVSTLELGDSALYLCASSLAAQVSYNEQFFGPGTRLTVL.

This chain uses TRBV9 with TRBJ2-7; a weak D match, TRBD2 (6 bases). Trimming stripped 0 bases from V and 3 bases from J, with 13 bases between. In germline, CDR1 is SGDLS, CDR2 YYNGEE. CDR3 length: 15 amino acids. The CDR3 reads CASSVEGGNVYEQYF. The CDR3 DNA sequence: TGTGCCAGCAGCGTAGAGGGCGGGAATGTCTACGAGCAGTACTTC.

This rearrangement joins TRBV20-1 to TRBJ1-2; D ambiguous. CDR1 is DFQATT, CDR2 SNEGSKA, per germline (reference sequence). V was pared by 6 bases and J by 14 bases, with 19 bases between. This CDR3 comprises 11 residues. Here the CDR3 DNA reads TGCAGTGCCGCCGAACGAGGAGATCGGACCTTC. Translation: CSAAERGDRTF.

For the CDR3, the DNA is TGCGCCAGCAGCCAAGGGGACAGCTACAATGAGCAGTTCTTC. It translates to CASSQGDSYNEQFF. The gene calls are TRBV4-3 and TRBJ2-1; TRBD1 agrees at 7 bases. The junction had 0 bases not matched to a gene; V was cut back by 1 base and J by 3 bases. This CDR3 has 14 residues. Germline assignment: CDR1 LGHNA and CDR2 YSLEER.

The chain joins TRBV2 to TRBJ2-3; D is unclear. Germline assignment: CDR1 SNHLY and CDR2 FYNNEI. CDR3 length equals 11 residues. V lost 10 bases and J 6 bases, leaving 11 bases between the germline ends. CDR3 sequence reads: CATTVRDTQYF. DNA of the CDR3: TGTGCCACTACGGTCCGGGATACGCAGTATTTT.

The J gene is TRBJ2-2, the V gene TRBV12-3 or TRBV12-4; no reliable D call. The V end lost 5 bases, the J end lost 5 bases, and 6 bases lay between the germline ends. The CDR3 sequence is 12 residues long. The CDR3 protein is CASSTHTGELFF. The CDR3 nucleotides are TGTGCCAGCAGTACACATACCGGGGAGCTGTTTTTT.

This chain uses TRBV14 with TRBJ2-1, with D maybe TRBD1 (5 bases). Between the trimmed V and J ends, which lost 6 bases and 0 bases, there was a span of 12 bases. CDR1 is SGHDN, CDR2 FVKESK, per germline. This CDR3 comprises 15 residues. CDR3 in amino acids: CASRGAPSSYNEQFF. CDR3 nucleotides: TGTGCCAGCAGAGGGGCGCCAAGCTCCTACAATGAGCAGTTCTTC.